The rows below give T cell receptor beta chains drawn from one sample of a study of response to subunit inactivated influenza vaccine. TCRdb reprocessed the RT-PCR reads with MiXCR, giving one entry per CDR3 protein. The table includes roughly 780,000 distinct CDR3 sequences, approximately 18% detected once. The sequences come from PBMCs from blood, collected 4 to 6 days after vaccination. All receptors derive from a man aged 50-60 years who received an inactivated influenza vaccine. Both conserved end residues are part of each CDR3.

cdr3_aa j_call v_call
CSVDTGFTGELFF TRBJ2-2 TRBV29-1
CASSGGDPSTDTQYF TRBJ2-3 TRBV6-1
CASSLEVQPGETQYF TRBJ2-5 TRBV5-1
CAMSSGLTDTQYF TRBJ2-3 TRBV7-1
CSANGLAGANEQYF TRBJ2-7 TRBV20-1
CASSLGGWSGYTF TRBJ1-2 TRBV5-5
CSARLRGIYNEQFF TRBJ2-1 TRBV20-1
CASSLSRLPQYF TRBJ2-5 TRBV28
CASTGTGDYETQYF TRBJ2-5 TRBV12-3/TRBV12-4
CASRYGQDSPLHF TRBJ1-6 TRBV5-1
CAIAQMGLDNEQFF TRBJ2-1 TRBV10-3
CASSQRQGFSTDTQYF TRBJ2-3 TRBV4-2
CASRVGRDTQYF TRBJ2-3 TRBV2
CASSQALWTGGRGSYNEQFF TRBJ2-1 TRBV4-2
CASRQGDPYEQYF TRBJ2-7 TRBV6-6
CASESRAGYGYTF TRBJ1-2 TRBV7-2
CASSWKDRGYEQYF TRBJ2-7 TRBV27
CSAALLGRSSSYNEQFF TRBJ2-1 TRBV20-1
CASSIHRGRWTGELFF TRBJ2-2 TRBV12-3/TRBV12-4
CAISDPGQGFGNEQFF TRBJ2-1 TRBV10-3
CSVTLGLGEQYF TRBJ2-7 TRBV29-1
CASSSQPPLRGEQFF TRBJ2-1 TRBV11-2
CSVGASGRGYNEQFF TRBJ2-1 TRBV29-1
CSAGQGQSPEAFF TRBJ1-1 TRBV20-1
CASRPPAPYYGYTF TRBJ1-2 TRBV12-3/TRBV12-4
CASSEWGQVRNEQFF TRBJ2-1 TRBV25-1
CASRRGPGTEAFF TRBJ1-1 TRBV10-2
CASLPRALGNTGELFF TRBJ2-2 TRBV27
CASSNRVDYNEQFF TRBJ2-1 TRBV12-3/TRBV12-4
CASSSGTSSSQKTQYF TRBJ2-5 TRBV5-1
CASSLTSGGAWETDTQYF TRBJ2-3 TRBV28
CASSLKGGRQETQYF TRBJ2-5 TRBV28
CSALRPGDSPLKPQHF TRBJ1-5 TRBV20-1
CASSQVTGGQPQHF TRBJ1-5 TRBV4-1
CASSRTGGAGNEQFF TRBJ2-1 TRBV7-9
CASSYGTVAIYEQYF TRBJ2-7 TRBV6-2/TRBV6-3
CSANFDRDVLFLDQPQHF TRBJ1-5 TRBV20-1
CATAGGRGGQPQHF TRBJ1-5 TRBV15